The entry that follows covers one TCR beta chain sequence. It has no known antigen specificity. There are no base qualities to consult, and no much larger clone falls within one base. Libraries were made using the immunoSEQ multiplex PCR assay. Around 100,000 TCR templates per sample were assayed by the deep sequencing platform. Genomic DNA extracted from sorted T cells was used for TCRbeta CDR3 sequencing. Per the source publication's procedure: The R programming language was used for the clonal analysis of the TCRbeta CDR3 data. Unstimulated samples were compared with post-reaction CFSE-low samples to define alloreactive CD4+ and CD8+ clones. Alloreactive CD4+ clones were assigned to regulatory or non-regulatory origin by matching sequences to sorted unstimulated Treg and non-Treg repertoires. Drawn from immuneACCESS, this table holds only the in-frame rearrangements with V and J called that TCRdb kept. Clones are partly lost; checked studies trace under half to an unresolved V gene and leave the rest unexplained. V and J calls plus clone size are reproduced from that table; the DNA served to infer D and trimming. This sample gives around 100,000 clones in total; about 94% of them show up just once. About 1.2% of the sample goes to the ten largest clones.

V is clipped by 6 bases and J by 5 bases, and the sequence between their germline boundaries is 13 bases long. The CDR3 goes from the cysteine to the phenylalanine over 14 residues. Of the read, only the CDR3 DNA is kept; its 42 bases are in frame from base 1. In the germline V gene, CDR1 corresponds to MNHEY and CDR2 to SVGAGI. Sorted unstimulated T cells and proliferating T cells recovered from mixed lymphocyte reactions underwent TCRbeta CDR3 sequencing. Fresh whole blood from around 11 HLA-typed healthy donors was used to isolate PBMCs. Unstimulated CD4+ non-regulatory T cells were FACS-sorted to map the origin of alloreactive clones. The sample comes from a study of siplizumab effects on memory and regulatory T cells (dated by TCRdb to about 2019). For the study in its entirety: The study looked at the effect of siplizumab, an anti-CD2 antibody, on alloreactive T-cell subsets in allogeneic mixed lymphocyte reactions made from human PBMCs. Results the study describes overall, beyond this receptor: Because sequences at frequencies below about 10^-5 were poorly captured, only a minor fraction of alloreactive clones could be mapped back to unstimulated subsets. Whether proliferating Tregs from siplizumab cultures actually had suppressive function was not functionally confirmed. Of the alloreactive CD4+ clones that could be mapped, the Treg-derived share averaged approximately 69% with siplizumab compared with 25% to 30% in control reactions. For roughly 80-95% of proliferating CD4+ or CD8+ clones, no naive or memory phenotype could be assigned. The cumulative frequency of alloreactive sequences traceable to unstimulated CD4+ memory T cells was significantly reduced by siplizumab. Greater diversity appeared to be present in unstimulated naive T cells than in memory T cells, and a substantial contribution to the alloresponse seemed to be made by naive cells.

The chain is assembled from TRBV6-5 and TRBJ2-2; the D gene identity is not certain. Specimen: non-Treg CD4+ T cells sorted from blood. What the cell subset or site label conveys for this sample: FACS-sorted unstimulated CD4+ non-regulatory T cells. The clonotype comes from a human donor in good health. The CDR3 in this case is CASRFNSGTGELFF. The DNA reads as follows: TGTGCCAGCAGATTCAATAGTGGGACCGGGGAGCTGTTTTTT.